Listed below are T cell receptor beta chains from one sample, sequenced in a study of blood T cell repertoires in COVID-19. Data came from immunoSEQ multiplex PCR; TCRdb stores just in-frame clones and leaves some out. The sample shows nearly 100,000 clones, approximately 88% of them seen only once. Sequenced: peripheral blood. The receptors were gathered from a woman aged 55-70 years with acute or convalescent COVID-19. Both conserved end residues are part of each CDR3. The D gene is left open where the match is weak. Clone sizes are given selectively: once, few, many, or a class where the clone is expanded.

D gene: -; clone size: -; J gene: TRBJ1-5; V gene: TRBV2; CDR3 protein: CASDGGSNQPQHF; CDR3 DNA: TGTGCCAGCGATGGGGGGAGTAACCAGCCCCAGCATTTT
D gene: -; clone size: -; J gene: TRBJ2-3; V gene: TRBV5-4; CDR3 protein: CASSISGSDTQYF; CDR3 DNA: TGTGCCAGCAGCATCTCGGGTTCCGATACGCAGTATTTT
D gene: -; clone size: -; J gene: TRBJ2-1; V gene: TRBV2; CDR3 protein: CASRHPRERNEQFF; CDR3 DNA: TGTGCCAGCAGGCACCCTAGGGAGCGGAATGAGCAGTTCTTC
D gene: -; clone size: -; J gene: TRBJ2-5; V gene: TRBV5-1; CDR3 protein: CASSSGSAKETQYF; CDR3 DNA: TGCGCCAGCAGCTCCGGCAGCGCGAAAGAGACCCAGTACTTC
D gene: -; clone size: once; J gene: TRBJ1-2; V gene: TRBV20-1; CDR3 protein: CSATTGYGYTF; CDR3 DNA: TGCAGTGCTACCACAGGCTATGGCTACACCTTC
D gene: -; clone size: -; J gene: TRBJ2-7; V gene: TRBV6-5; CDR3 protein: CASSRGPREQYF; CDR3 DNA: TGTGCCAGCAGCAGAGGTCCCCGGGAGCAGTACTTC
D gene: -; clone size: -; J gene: TRBJ2-7; V gene: TRBV7-9; CDR3 protein: CASSGGRSYEQYF; CDR3 DNA: TGTGCCAGCAGCGGCGGGCGATCCTACGAGCAGTACTTC
D gene: TRBD2; clone size: -; J gene: TRBJ2-6; V gene: TRBV7-8; CDR3 protein: CASRLGGGAPGANVLTF; CDR3 DNA: TGTGCCAGCCGTCTCGGCGGGGGGGCCCCTGGGGCCAACGTCCTGACTTTC
D gene: -; clone size: -; J gene: TRBJ2-3; V gene: TRBV21-1; CDR3 protein: CASSLTGTSGDTQYF; CDR3 DNA: TGTGCCAGCAGTCTCACCGGGACTAGTGGAGATACGCAGTATTTT
D gene: -; clone size: -; J gene: TRBJ2-7; V gene: TRBV7-8; CDR3 protein: CASRSPSGYEQYF; CDR3 DNA: TGTGCCAGCAGGTCCCCATCGGGATACGAGCAGTACTTC
D gene: TRBD1; clone size: -; J gene: TRBJ1-1; V gene: TRBV3-1/TRBV3-2; CDR3 protein: CASSLRYPGQAEAFF; CDR3 DNA: TGTGCCAGCAGCCTACGATATCCGGGACAGGCCGAAGCTTTCTTT
D gene: -; clone size: -; J gene: TRBJ1-3; V gene: TRBV5-6; CDR3 protein: CASSSGLTSGNTIYF; CDR3 DNA: TGTGCCAGCAGCTCAGGACTCACCTCTGGAAACACCATATATTTT
D gene: -; clone size: -; J gene: TRBJ1-2; V gene: TRBV21-1; CDR3 protein: CASSKRGQGNYGYTF; CDR3 DNA: TGTGCCAGCAGCAAACGAGGACAGGGGAACTATGGCTACACCTTC
D gene: -; clone size: -; J gene: TRBJ1-6; V gene: TRBV3-1/TRBV3-2; CDR3 protein: CASSQDMNSPLHF; CDR3 DNA: TGTGCCAGCAGCCAAGATATGAATTCACCCCTCCACTTT
D gene: -; clone size: -; J gene: TRBJ1-2; V gene: TRBV12-5; CDR3 protein: CASAQALNYGYTF; CDR3 DNA: TGTGCTAGTGCCCAGGCCTTAAACTATGGCTACACCTTC
D gene: -; clone size: -; J gene: TRBJ1-2; V gene: TRBV5-6; CDR3 protein: CASSLGRRGGYTF; CDR3 DNA: TGTGCCAGCAGCTTGGGCAGACGCGGCGGCTACACCTTC
D gene: -; clone size: -; J gene: TRBJ2-7; V gene: TRBV7-9; CDR3 protein: CASSPGVGSYEQYF; CDR3 DNA: TGTGCCAGCAGCCCAGGGGTAGGGTCCTACGAGCAGTACTTC
D gene: -; clone size: few; J gene: TRBJ2-7; V gene: TRBV30; CDR3 protein: CAWSITMSGGGRPANF; CDR3 DNA: TGTGCCTGGAGTATAACTATGAGTGGCGGGGGCCGACCTGCTAACTTC
D gene: -; clone size: once; J gene: TRBJ1-1; V gene: TRBV28; CDR3 protein: CASSPPRPQMNTEAFF; CDR3 DNA: TGTGCCAGCAGTCCACCCAGGCCACAAATGAACACTGAAGCTTTCTTT
D gene: TRBD2; clone size: -; J gene: TRBJ2-3; V gene: TRBV9; CDR3 protein: CASSVVGSGDATDTQYF; CDR3 DNA: TGTGCCAGCAGCGTAGTGGGTAGCGGGGATGCCACAGATACGCAGTATTTT
D gene: TRBD2; clone size: -; J gene: TRBJ2-3; V gene: TRBV4-2; CDR3 protein: CASSPQSSGGPTDTQYF; CDR3 DNA: TGTGCCAGCAGCCCCCAAAGTAGCGGGGGACCCACAGATACGCAGTATTTT
D gene: TRBD1; clone size: few; J gene: TRBJ1-3; V gene: TRBV11-2; CDR3 protein: CASSLGTGYSGNTIYF; CDR3 DNA: TGTGCCAGCAGCTTGGGGACAGGGTATTCGGGAAACACCATATATTTT
D gene: TRBD2; clone size: -; J gene: TRBJ2-5; V gene: TRBV6-6; CDR3 protein: CASSSSGVGKETQYF; CDR3 DNA: TGTGCCAGCAGTTCTAGCGGGGTCGGGAAGGAGACCCAGTACTTC
D gene: -; clone size: -; J gene: TRBJ1-1; V gene: TRBV29-1; CDR3 protein: CSTKAGSSWGTEAFF; CDR3 DNA: TGCAGCACCAAGGCGGGGAGTTCCTGGGGCACTGAAGCTTTCTTT
D gene: TRBD2; clone size: -; J gene: TRBJ2-3; V gene: TRBV5-1; CDR3 protein: CASSFTLGLAGTDTQYF; CDR3 DNA: TGCGCCAGCAGCTTTACCCTGGGACTAGCGGGGACAGATACGCAGTATTTT
D gene: -; clone size: once; J gene: TRBJ1-1; V gene: TRBV30; CDR3 protein: CAWSVQGNTEAFF; CDR3 DNA: TGTGCCTGGAGTGTACAGGGGAACACTGAAGCTTTCTTT
D gene: TRBD1; clone size: -; J gene: TRBJ1-1; V gene: TRBV15; CDR3 protein: CATSRERTGGRAFF; CDR3 DNA: TGTGCCACCAGCAGAGAACGGACAGGGGGTAGGGCTTTCTTT
D gene: -; clone size: once; J gene: TRBJ1-4; V gene: TRBV7-2; CDR3 protein: CASRPGAVNEKLFF; CDR3 DNA: TGTGCCAGCAGACCAGGGGCGGTAAACGAAAAACTGTTTTTT
D gene: -; clone size: -; J gene: TRBJ2-2; V gene: TRBV9; CDR3 protein: CASSVEVQGYTGELFF; CDR3 DNA: TGTGCCAGCAGCGTAGAGGTCCAGGGCTACACCGGGGAGCTGTTTTTT
D gene: -; clone size: -; J gene: TRBJ2-1; V gene: TRBV19; CDR3 protein: CASSMGPYYNEQFF; CDR3 DNA: TGTGCCAGTAGTATGGGGCCATACTACAATGAGCAGTTCTTC
D gene: -; clone size: -; J gene: TRBJ2-2; V gene: TRBV7-3; CDR3 protein: CASSAQGTTGELFF; CDR3 DNA: TGTGCCAGCAGCGCCCAGGGTACTACCGGGGAGCTGTTTTTT
D gene: -; clone size: -; J gene: TRBJ1-3; V gene: TRBV30; CDR3 protein: CACEPGAGNTIYF; CDR3 DNA: TGTGCCTGCGAACCAGGGGCTGGAAACACCATATATTTT
D gene: TRBD1; clone size: few; J gene: TRBJ1-5; V gene: TRBV28; CDR3 protein: CASSNRGWVVAQHF; CDR3 DNA: TGTGCCAGCAGCAACAGGGGTTGGGTTGTAGCCCAGCATTTT
D gene: -; clone size: once; J gene: TRBJ1-2; V gene: TRBV9; CDR3 protein: CASSEGTYADYGYTF; CDR3 DNA: TGTGCCAGCAGCGAGGGGACATACGCCGACTATGGCTACACCTTC
D gene: TRBD1; clone size: once; J gene: TRBJ1-5; V gene: TRBV2; CDR3 protein: CASSGTGVRQPQHF; CDR3 DNA: TGTGCCAGCAGTGGGACAGGGGTGAGACAGCCCCAGCATTTT
D gene: TRBD1; clone size: -; J gene: TRBJ2-7; V gene: TRBV28; CDR3 protein: CASRVRGRTYEQYF; CDR3 DNA: TGTGCCAGCAGAGTCAGGGGGCGCACCTACGAGCAGTACTTC
D gene: TRBD1; clone size: -; J gene: TRBJ1-1; V gene: TRBV5-1; CDR3 protein: CASSPRGTGGWTEAFF; CDR3 DNA: TGCGCCAGCAGCCCGAGGGGGACAGGGGGATGGACTGAAGCTTTCTTT
D gene: -; clone size: -; J gene: TRBJ1-3; V gene: TRBV23-1; CDR3 protein: CASSPKPYSGNTIYF; CDR3 DNA: TGCGCCAGCAGTCCAAAGCCTTACTCTGGAAACACCATATATTTT
D gene: -; clone size: -; J gene: TRBJ1-1; V gene: TRBV6-2/TRBV6-3; CDR3 protein: CASSYMTGHRFQYTEAFF; CDR3 DNA: TGTGCCAGCAGTTACATGACGGGACACCGTTTCCAGTACACTGAAGCTTTCTTT
D gene: TRBD1; clone size: -; J gene: TRBJ1-5; V gene: TRBV10-3; CDR3 protein: CAISESQGGIQPQHF; CDR3 DNA: TGTGCCATCAGTGAGTCTCAGGGGGGTATACAGCCCCAGCATTTT
D gene: TRBD1; clone size: -; J gene: TRBJ2-1; V gene: TRBV5-8; CDR3 protein: CASSNLPGQYNEQFF; CDR3 DNA: TGTGCCAGCAGCAACCTCCCGGGACAGTACAATGAGCAGTTCTTC
D gene: TRBD1; clone size: once; J gene: TRBJ2-7; V gene: TRBV7-9; CDR3 protein: CASSLTGVRYEQYF; CDR3 DNA: TGTGCCAGCAGCTTGACAGGGGTACGATACGAGCAGTACTTC
D gene: -; clone size: -; J gene: TRBJ1-5; V gene: TRBV5-1; CDR3 protein: CASSLGGPNQPQHF; CDR3 DNA: TGCGCCAGCAGCTTGGGAGGCCCCAATCAGCCCCAGCATTTT
D gene: -; clone size: -; J gene: TRBJ1-5; V gene: TRBV28; CDR3 protein: CASQSTPGQPQHF; CDR3 DNA: TGTGCCAGTCAGTCCACTCCGGGACAGCCCCAGCATTTT
D gene: TRBD2; clone size: -; J gene: TRBJ2-7; V gene: TRBV4-3; CDR3 protein: CASSQDIGASGRSSYEQYF; CDR3 DNA: TGCGCCAGCAGCCAAGATATTGGGGCAAGCGGGAGAAGCTCCTACGAGCAGTACTTC
D gene: -; clone size: -; J gene: TRBJ2-7; V gene: TRBV7-2; CDR3 protein: CASSSEPSSTYEQYF; CDR3 DNA: TGTGCCAGCAGCTCCGAGCCGTCGTCCACCTACGAGCAGTACTTC